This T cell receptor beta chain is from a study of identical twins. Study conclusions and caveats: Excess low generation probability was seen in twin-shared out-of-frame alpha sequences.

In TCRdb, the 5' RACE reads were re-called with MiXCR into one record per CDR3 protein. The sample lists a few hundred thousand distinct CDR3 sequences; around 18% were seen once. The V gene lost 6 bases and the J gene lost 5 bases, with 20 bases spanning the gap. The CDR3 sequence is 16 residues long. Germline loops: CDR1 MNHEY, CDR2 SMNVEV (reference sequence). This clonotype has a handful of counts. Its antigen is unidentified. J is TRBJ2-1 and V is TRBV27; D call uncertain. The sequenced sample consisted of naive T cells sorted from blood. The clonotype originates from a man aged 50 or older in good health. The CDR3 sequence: CASSDNRPFAHNEQFF. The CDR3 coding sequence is TGTGCCAGCAGCGACAACCGGCCCTTCGCCCACAATGAGCAGTTCTTC.